This passage covers 23 T cell receptor beta chains from one sample sequenced in a study of T-cell memory formation after mild COVID-19. TCRdb used MiXCR to reprocess the 5' RACE reads, holding one entry per CDR3 protein. The sample lists 120,000 to 150,000 distinct CDR3 sequences; 5.5% to 7% were seen once. The sequenced sample was PBMCs or a T cell subset sorted from them (not recorded which). All receptors derive from an adult woman who had mild COVID-19 (a few samples of this study predate the infection). Cell type and time point are not known.

This clonotype has a handful of counts. The rearrangement uses TRBV25-1 and TRBJ2-5; D is unclear. The CDR3 has 13 residues. The germline V gene has CDR1 MGHDK and CDR2 SYGVNS. Deletions cut 4 bases from V and 2 bases from J, with 8 bases between. This CDR3 is CASSVPSQETQYF. For the CDR3, the DNA is TGTGCCAGCAGTGTTCCCTCACAAGAGACCCAGTACTTC.

This clonotype was picked up a small number of times. The V gene is TRBV5-1, the J gene TRBJ2-5, with 9 bases lining up with TRBD1. V trimming: 2 bases; J trimming: 3 bases; junction bases outside the gene matches: 2. The CDR3 loop spans 14 amino acids. Germline CDR1 and CDR2: SGHRS and YFSETQ. The DNA for the CDR3 is TGCGCCAGCAGCTTCCGGACAGGGGAAGAGACCCAGTACTTC. It translates to CASSFRTGEETQYF.

This clonotype has only a few counts. In nucleotides, the CDR3 is TGTGCCAGCAGTCGGGACAGGGGAACCTACGAGCAGTACTTC. Amino acids: CASSRDRGTYEQYF. V usage is TRBV3-1 and J usage is TRBJ2-7; TRBD1 matches at 10 bases. The V gene's germline CDR1 is LGHDT and CDR2 YNNKEL (reference sequence). The CDR3 length is 14 residues. V gave up 6 bases and J gave up 2 bases; unmatched junction bases: 4.

This clonotype showed up many times. This rearrangement joins TRBV11-3 to TRBJ2-1; no clear D. The CDR3 is 15 residues long. Trimming cost V 0 bases and J 0 bases, with 6 bases left between them. Per the germline V gene, CDR1 is SGHNT and CDR2 is YENEEA. This CDR3 reads CASSLDRYSYNEQFF. The DNA for the CDR3 is TGTGCCAGCAGCTTAGACAGATACTCCTACAATGAGCAGTTCTTC.

This clonotype was picked up a small number of times. The V gene is TRBV24-1, the J gene TRBJ1-1, with 9 bases fitting TRBD1. The trim removed 4 bases at V and 5 bases at J, leaving 4 bases unmatched. The CDR3 contains 14 residues. Germline values: CDR1 KGHDR, CDR2 SFDVKD. The CDR3 DNA follows: TGTGCCACCAGTGAGGGGACAGGGATTACTGAAGCTTTCTTT. It specifies CATSEGTGITEAFF.

This clonotype has ten or more counts. CDR3 sequence: CASSSGPFLGYTF. The CDR3 DNA reads TGTGCCAGCAGTTCCGGGCCCTTCCTGGGCTACACCTTC. V usage is TRBV6-5 and J usage is TRBJ1-2; D gene unclear. Per germline, CDR1 MNHEY and CDR2 SVGAGI. CDR3 size: 13 residues. Trimming removed 4 bases from V and 8 bases from J, with 14 bases in between.

This clonotype was counted only a few times. The chain couples TRBV2 to TRBJ2-1; no firm D call. The V end lost 6 bases, the J end lost 6 bases, and 18 bases lay between the germline ends. Per germline, CDR1 SNHLY and CDR2 FYNNEI. The length of the CDR3 is 15 residues. The CDR3 sequence is CASRARPPSGNEQFF. CDR3 coding DNA: TGTGCCAGCAGGGCCCGGCCCCCATCGGGCAATGAGCAGTTCTTC.

The rearrangement links TRBV20-1 to TRBJ2-2; unclear D gene. V lost 0 bases and J lost 1, with 9 bases in between. The germline gives CDR1 DFQATT, CDR2 SNEGSKA (reference sequence). This CDR3 has 15 amino acids. The CDR3 protein is CSARERHGNTGELFF. CDR3 nucleotides: TGCAGTGCTAGAGAAAGGCATGGGAACACCGGGGAGCTGTTTTTT.

Ten or more counts support this clonotype. The V gene is TRBV5-1, the J gene TRBJ1-2; the match to TRBD1 covers 9 bases. The CDR3 length is 14 residues. V lost 3 bases and J lost 2; bases outside the gene matches: 2. Germline lookup yields CDR1 SGHRS and CDR2 YFSETQ. DNA of the CDR3: TGCGCCAGCAGCTCGGGACAGGGCAACTATGGCTACACCTTC. Amino acids: CASSSGQGNYGYTF.

This clonotype has at least ten counts. CDR3 in amino acids: CASSVGGSSGNTIYF. In DNA form, the CDR3 reads TGTGCCAGCAGCGTAGGAGGATCCTCTGGAAACACCATATATTTT. This chain uses TRBV9 with TRBJ1-3; unclear D gene. CDR1 is SGDLS and CDR2 is YYNGEE in the germline V gene. V was cut by 0 bases and J by 0 bases, with 7 bases left in between. The length of the CDR3 is 15 residues.

Only a few counts were recorded for this clonotype. The chain is built from TRBV30 and TRBJ2-3; no firm D call. V lost 0 bases and J 2 bases, leaving 6 bases between the germline ends. CDR3 length: 13 amino acids. Germline CDR1 is GTSNPN and CDR2 is SVGIG (reference sequence). Here the CDR3 DNA reads TGTGCCTGGAGTGTCTCTTTCACAGATACGCAGTATTTT. Translating it yields CAWSVSFTDTQYF.

There are many counts of this clonotype. This sequence joins TRBV9 and TRBJ1-6; possibly TRBD1 for D (5 bases). In germline, CDR1 is SGDLS, CDR2 YYNGEE. The V gene lost 1 base and the J gene lost 3 bases, with 11 bases spanning the gap. This CDR3 comprises 16 residues. CDR3 DNA: TGTGCCAGCAGCGTAACGACAGAGGACTATAATTCACCCCTCCACTTT. Translating it yields CASSVTTEDYNSPLHF. Full variable domain (rest looked up from reference TRBV9 and TRBJ1-6): DSGVTQTPKHLITATGQRVTLRCSPRSGDLSVYWYQQSLDQGLQFLIQYYNGEERAKGNILERFSAQQFPDLHSELNLSSLELGDSALYFCASSVTTEDYNSPLHFGNGTRLTVT.

This clonotype was seen ten or more times. V usage is TRBV20-1 and J usage is TRBJ1-1; no firm D call. The CDR3 loop spans 12 amino acids. In germline, CDR1 is DFQATT, CDR2 SNEGSKA (reference sequence). V was shortened by 5 bases and J by 1 base, with 8 bases between the two germline ends. The CDR3 bases are TGCAGTGCTGGACTCCGGAACACTGAAGCTTTCTTT. Translated: CSAGLRNTEAFF.

This clonotype was recorded many times. J is TRBJ2-1 and V is TRBV5-1; 10 bases are a match to TRBD1. V lost 0 bases and J lost 8; bases outside the gene matches: 8. The CDR3 runs to 16 residues. In germline, CDR1 is SGHRS, CDR2 YFSETQ. CDR3 residues: CASSLGVGQGLDEQFF. The CDR3 nucleotides are TGCGCCAGCAGCTTGGGAGTGGGACAGGGGTTGGATGAGCAGTTCTTC.

This clonotype was observed a handful of times. This chain connects TRBV10-3 to TRBJ1-5; D is uncertain. The CDR3 is 14 amino acids. Germline loops: CDR1 ENHRY, CDR2 SYGVKD. Trimming shortened V by 3 bases and J by 2 bases, and 8 bases separated the two germline ends. The CDR3 bases are TGTGCCATCAGTGAAACGGGCGGCAATCAGCCCCAGCATTTT. This codes for CAISETGGNQPQHF.

The gene calls are TRBV7-9 and TRBJ1-1; tentatively, D is TRBD1 (5 bases). V gave up 2 bases and J gave up 4 bases, with 11 bases separating them. The CDR3 is made up of 14 amino acids. In germline, CDR1 is SEHNR, CDR2 FQNEAQ (reference sequence). The CDR3 protein is CASSLIRGGTEAFF. The CDR3, as DNA: TGTGCCAGCAGCTTAATACGGGGGGGCACTGAAGCTTTCTTT.

This clonotype came up a few times. The genes are TRBV6-2 or TRBV6-3 and TRBJ2-1, with 14 positions matching TRBD2. The length of the CDR3 is 16 residues. Germline V gene sequence: CDR1 MNHEY, CDR2 SVGEGT. The V gene end was trimmed by 6 bases and the J gene end by 14 bases; junction bases not matched to a gene: 15. The CDR3 DNA reads as TGTGCCAGCAGACGACTCAAGACTAGCGGGAGGGATCTGGAGTTCTTC. It specifies CASRRLKTSGRDLEFF.

V usage is TRBV24-1 and J usage is TRBJ2-7; 9 positions match TRBD1. This CDR3 region has 17 residues. With 2 bases clipped from V and 1 base from J, the junction kept 8 bases outside the gene matches. Looked up from germline, CDR1 is KGHDR and CDR2 is SFDVKD. This CDR3 reads CATSDSQPGTGSYEQYF. As DNA, the CDR3 is TGTGCCACCAGTGATTCCCAACCCGGGACAGGGTCCTACGAGCAGTACTTC.

The sample holds many counts of this clonotype. This chain connects TRBV5-1 to TRBJ1-2; 12 positions match TRBD1. The germline CDR1 and CDR2 sequences are SGHRS and YFSETQ. The V and J ends lost 0 bases and 7 bases, in that order; junction bases with no gene match: 10. The CDR3 is 17 residues long. The CDR3 reads CASSLGGQGAIVAGYTF. CDR3 in DNA: TGCGCCAGCAGCTTGGGGGGACAGGGGGCGATAGTAGCTGGCTACACCTTC.

The sample holds a few counts of this clonotype. The chain uses TRBV5-1 and TRBJ2-2; 7 nucleotides align to TRBD2. The CDR3 totals 17 residues. The V gene end was trimmed by 1 base and the J gene end by 1 base; junction bases not matched to a gene: 7. Germline CDR1 SGHRS, CDR2 YFSETQ. The CDR3 reads CASSLTGAGQNTGELFF. The CDR3 DNA reads as TGCGCCAGCAGCTTGACAGGAGCGGGGCAGAACACCGGGGAGCTGTTTTTT. Based on the CDR3 plus reference TRBV5-1 and TRBJ2-2, the full variable domain is KAGVTQTPRYLIKTRGQQVTLSCSPISGHRSVSWYQQTPGQGLQFLFEYFSETQRNKGNFPGRFSGRQFSNSRSEMNVSTLELGDSALYLCASSLTGAGQNTGELFFGEGSRLTVL.

This clonotype was counted at least ten times. The rearrangement joins TRBV20-1 to TRBJ1-5, with no clear D. The V gene's germline CDR1 is DFQATT and CDR2 SNEGSKA (reference sequence). Trimming left V 0 bases short and J 6 bases short, with 6 bases between. This CDR3 contains 12 residues. For the CDR3, the DNA is TGCAGTGCTAGAGATTTGCTTCAGCCCCAGCATTTT. It is translated as CSARDLLQPQHF.

This clonotype was found a few times. V is TRBV7-9 and J is TRBJ2-5; possible D gene TRBD1, 6 bases. Germline lookup yields CDR1 SEHNR and CDR2 FQNEAQ (reference sequence). V gave up 3 bases and J gave up 5 bases, with 19 bases separating them. CDR3 size: 16 residues. CDR3 residues: CASSFSVLGQGETQYF. The CDR3 nucleotides read TGTGCCAGCAGCTTTTCCGTTCTTGGGCAGGGGGAGACCCAGTACTTC.

This clonotype has just a few counts. The J gene is TRBJ2-2, the V gene TRBV12-3 or TRBV12-4, with 7 nucleotides matching TRBD1. Trimming at V came to 9 bases and at J to 5 bases, leaving 3 bases not matched to a gene. The CDR3 has 12 amino acids. CDR3 in amino acids: CASNRGTGELFF. The CDR3 nucleotides are TGTGCCAGTAACAGGGGAACCGGGGAGCTGTTTTTT.